This TCR beta chain is from a study of T cell responses to AZD1222 COVID-19 vaccine. Study findings and constraints: Mapped onto spike, vaccine-associated CD4 TCRs spanned it and were dominant at 160-218 and 743-854.

CDR1 is KGHSH and CDR2 is LQKENI in the germline V gene. V was trimmed by 3 bases and J by 4 bases, leaving 12 bases between them. The CDR3 runs 14 residues. The table came from immunoSEQ multiplex PCR; TCRdb's copy has only in-frame clones and leaves some out. This table has about 270,000 clones, around 92% appearing once. On this clone: As yet, its antigen is unknown.

The TCR comes from an adult who received the AZD1222 COVID-19 vaccine. The specimen was peripheral blood, collected 28 days after the second AZD1222 dose. This chain joins TRBV18 and TRBJ1-1; D unclear. CDR3 nucleotide sequence: TGTGCCAGCTCACCGACCGGGCAGGTCACTGAAGCTTTCTTT. It encodes CASSPTGQVTEAFF.